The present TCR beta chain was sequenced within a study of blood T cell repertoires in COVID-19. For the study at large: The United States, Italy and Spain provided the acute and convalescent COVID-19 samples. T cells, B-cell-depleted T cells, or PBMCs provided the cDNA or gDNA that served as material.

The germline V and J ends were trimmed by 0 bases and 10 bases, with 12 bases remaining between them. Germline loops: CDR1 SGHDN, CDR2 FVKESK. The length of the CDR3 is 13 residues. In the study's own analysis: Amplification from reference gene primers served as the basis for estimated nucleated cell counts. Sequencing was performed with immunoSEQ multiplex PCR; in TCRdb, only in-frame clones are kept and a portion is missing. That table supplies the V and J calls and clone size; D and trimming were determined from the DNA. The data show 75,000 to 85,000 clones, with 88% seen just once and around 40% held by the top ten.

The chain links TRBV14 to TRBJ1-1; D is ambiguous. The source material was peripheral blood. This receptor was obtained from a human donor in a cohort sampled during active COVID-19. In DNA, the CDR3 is TGTGCCAGCAGCCAAGATCGAGGTCCGGCAGCTTTCTTT. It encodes CASSQDRGPAAFF.